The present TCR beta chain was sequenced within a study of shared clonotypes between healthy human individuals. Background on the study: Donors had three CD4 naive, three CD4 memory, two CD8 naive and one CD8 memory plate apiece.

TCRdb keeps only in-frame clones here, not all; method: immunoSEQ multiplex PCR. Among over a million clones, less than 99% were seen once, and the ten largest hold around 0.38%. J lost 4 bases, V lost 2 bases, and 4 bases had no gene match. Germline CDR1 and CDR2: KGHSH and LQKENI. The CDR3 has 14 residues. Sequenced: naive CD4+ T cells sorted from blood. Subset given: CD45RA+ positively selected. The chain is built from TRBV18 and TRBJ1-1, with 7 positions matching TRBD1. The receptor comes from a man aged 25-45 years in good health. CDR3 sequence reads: CASSPETGPTEAFF. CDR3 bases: TGTGCCAGCTCACCAGAGACAGGGCCCACTGAAGCTTTCTTT. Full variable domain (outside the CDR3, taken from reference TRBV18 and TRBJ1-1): NAGVMQNPRHLVRRRGQEARLRCSPMKGHSHVYWYRQLPEEGLKFMVYLQKENIIDESGMPKERFSAEFPKEGPSILRIQQVVRGDSAAYFCASSPETGPTEAFFGQGTRLTVV.